The table lists the clone carrying this T cell receptor (beta chain) with a count of one. The antigen is unknown. Naive CD8 isolation took CD45RO-negative cells positively selected for CCR7 and excluded terminally differentiated effector memory CD45RA+ cells. This record comes from a study of shared clonotypes between healthy human individuals. Across the study: Serving as donors were a couple of women and a few men, whose ages spanned 18 to 49.

Germline CDR1 reads MGHRA; CDR2 reads YSYEKL. The V gene lost 4 bases and the J gene lost 3 bases, with 10 bases spanning the gap. This CDR3 has 13 residues. The run depth of the assay was deep. Under the authors' procedure: ImmunoSEQ junction-only sequences lacked quality scores, so their filtering differed. Sequencing was performed with immunoSEQ multiplex PCR; in TCRdb, only in-frame clones are kept and a portion is missing. The DNA was the basis for D and trimming; V, J and clone size are from that table. The sample yields roughly 590,000 clones, roughly 95% seen once. General observations from the study: Sample collection involved blood only; tissue repertoires are likely different.

The V call is TRBV4-1, the J call TRBJ2-7; a possible D gene is TRBD1 (5 bases). This TCR derives from a woman between 25 and 40 years old in good health. Sample: naive CD8+ T cells sorted from blood. CDR3 sequence reads: CASSPGLLYEQYF. As DNA, the CDR3 is TGCGCCAGCAGCCCAGGGCTGCTCTACGAGCAGTACTTC.